Presented here are 25 T cell receptor beta chains from one specimen sequenced in a study of T cells and Merkel cell carcinoma outcomes. Method: immunoSEQ multiplex PCR; TCRdb's copy keeps in-frame clones and lacks some. There are more than 2,500 clones in the sample; approximately 79% occur only once, and approximately 15% lies in the top ten. Sequencing was performed on tumor tissue from Merkel cell carcinoma. All receptors derive from a human donor with Merkel cell carcinoma.

V usage is TRBV10-1 and J usage is TRBJ1-5; D is possibly TRBD1 (5 bases). This CDR3 is 17 amino acids long. Per the germline V gene, CDR1 is WNHNN and CDR2 is SYGVQD (reference sequence). Trimming cost V 2 bases and J 3 bases, with 17 bases left between them. CDR3 residues: CASSELTETVANQPQHF. CDR3 bases: TGCGCCAGCAGTGAGCTGACGGAGACAGTCGCCAATCAGCCCCAGCATTTT.

This clone was seen only a few times. The same CDR3 is also encoded by other DNA sequences in this sample. This rearrangement joins TRBV25-1 to TRBJ2-7; no definite D call. Trimming took off 4 bases at V and 1 base at J, with 5 bases between the two ends. CDR3 length equals 12 residues. Germline V CDR1 and CDR2: MGHDK, SYGVNS. The CDR3 nucleotides read TGTGCCAGCAGTGTAGGGTCCTACGAGCAGTACTTC. Protein: CASSVGSYEQYF.

This sequence joins TRBV19 and TRBJ1-6, with D tentatively TRBD1 (5 bases). The CDR3 consists of 16 residues. Trimming left V 5 bases short and J 9 bases short, with 20 bases between. Germline V gene lookup returns CDR1 LNHDA and CDR2 SQIVND (reference sequence). DNA for the CDR3: TGTGCCAGTAGTGCCCGACAAGGGGCACGGTTTTCACCCCTCCACTTT. Protein: CASSARQGARFSPLHF.

The rearrangement links TRBV10-3 to TRBJ1-1; no clear D gene. The V and J ends lost 0 bases and 9 bases respectively, with 11 bases between them. Germline assignment: CDR1 ENHRY and CDR2 SYGVKD. The CDR3 covers 13 residues. In DNA form, the CDR3 reads TGTGCCATCAGTGAGTCGAGTGCGGCCCAAGCTTTCTTT. Protein: CAISESSAAQAFF.

The chain joins TRBV9 to TRBJ2-7, with unresolved D. Germline CDR1 reads SGDLS; CDR2 reads YYNGEE. V lost 3 bases to trimming and J lost 5 bases, with 0 bases between them. This CDR3 comprises 9 residues. This chain's CDR3 is CASSDEQYF. In DNA, the CDR3 is TGTGCCAGCAGCGACGAGCAGTACTTC.

The genes are TRBV4-2 and TRBJ1-5, with a tentative D call TRBD1 (5 bases). Germline CDR1 LGHNA, CDR2 YNFKEQ. Deletions cut 4 bases from V and 2 bases from J, with 9 bases between. This CDR3 region has 14 residues. For the CDR3, the DNA is TGTGCCAGCAGCCCGGGGGGTGGCAATCAGCCCCAGCATTTT. This translates into CASSPGGGNQPQHF.

By sample fraction, this clone is large. The rearrangement links TRBV28 to TRBJ2-7; 7 positions match TRBD2. This CDR3 has 16 amino acids. CDR1 MDHEN and CDR2 SYDVKM come from the germline V gene. After removal of 1 base from V and 0 bases from J, the junction contained 6 bases not matched to a gene. Here the CDR3 reads CASSLYGGGSSYEQYF. DNA for the CDR3: TGTGCCAGCAGTTTATATGGGGGGGGGAGCTCCTACGAGCAGTACTTC.

The rearrangement uses TRBV5-6 and TRBJ2-5; 10 nucleotides match TRBD1. The CDR3 has 16 residues. Germline V lookup: CDR1 SGHDT, CDR2 YYEEEE. Trimming at V came to 9 bases and at J to 4 bases, leaving 15 bases not matched to a gene. The CDR3 sequence: CATWTGGRSLRETQYF. For the CDR3, the DNA is TGTGCCACCTGGACAGGGGGACGGAGCCTCCGAGAGACCCAGTACTTC.

The V call is TRBV18, the J call TRBJ1-1; D gene uncertain. CDR3 length: 14 residues. Trimming took off 6 bases at V and 6 bases at J, with 17 bases between the two ends. Germline V gene sequence: CDR1 KGHSH, CDR2 LQKENI. Written as DNA, the CDR3 is TGTGCCAGCTCGACTGCAGGAGTGGTAGCTGAAGCTTTCTTT. Protein: CASSTAGVVAEAFF.

The V gene is TRBV27, the J gene TRBJ2-2; D remains ambiguous. The CDR3 is 14 residues long. V lost 5 bases, J lost 7 bases, and 14 bases lay in between. Germline CDR1 MNHEY, CDR2 SMNVEV (reference sequence). The CDR3 DNA reads as TGTGCCAGCAGTCCCCCCTCCCGGAACGGGGAGCTGTTTTTT. Encoded protein: CASSPPSRNGELFF.

CDR3 residues: CASRAGPGGSYSGNTIYF. The CDR3 DNA reads as TGTGCCAGCAGGGCCGGTCCTGGGGGCAGCTACTCTGGAAACACCATATATTTT. This sequence joins TRBV13 and TRBJ1-3; D possibly corresponds to TRBD1 (6 bases). Germline V gene data show CDR1 as PRHDT and CDR2 as FYEKMQ (reference sequence). The CDR3 spans 18 residues. Trimming left V 6 bases short and J 0 bases short, with 21 bases between.

This sequence joins TRBV28 and TRBJ1-6, with 7 bases fitting TRBD1. In germline, CDR1 is MDHEN, CDR2 SYDVKM. This CDR3 has 15 residues. The trim removed 4 bases at V and 4 bases at J, leaving 4 bases unmatched. The CDR3 DNA reads as TGTGCCAGCAGTTCCGGGACAGCTTATAATTCACCCCTCCACTTT. Translated, it gives CASSSGTAYNSPLHF.

The chain employs TRBV10-2 and TRBJ2-5, with TRBD2 as a possible D gene (5 bases). The germline V gene has CDR1 WSHSY and CDR2 SAAADI. Trimming pared 3 bases from V and 4 bases from J, leaving 6 bases between. The CDR3 sequence is 12 residues long. The CDR3 DNA reads TGCGCCAGCAGTGAACGGGGAGAGACCCAGTACTTC. Its protein is CASSERGETQYF.

The table lists this clone with a few counts. This chain joins TRBV4-2 and TRBJ1-1; a weak D match, TRBD1 (5 bases). Germline lookup yields CDR1 LGHNA and CDR2 YNFKEQ. CDR3 length: 16 amino acids. V was cut by 2 bases and J by 0 bases, with 13 bases left in between. The CDR3 loop reads CASSQSNQGMNTEAFF. The CDR3 DNA sequence: TGTGCCAGCAGCCAATCCAATCAGGGCATGAACACTGAAGCTTTCTTT.

DNA of the CDR3: TGTGCCAGCAGCCAAGATGTTGGGGCTCAGTACTTC. Translation gives CASSQDVGAQYF. The chain couples TRBV4-2 to TRBJ2-7; weak D call: TRBD1 (5 bases). CDR1 LGHNA and CDR2 YNFKEQ come from the germline V gene. The CDR3 covers 12 residues. V was shortened by 0 bases and J by 10 bases, with 10 bases between the two germline ends.

The V call is TRBV5-1, the J call TRBJ2-7; the match to TRBD1 covers 10 bases. This CDR3 contains 13 residues. CDR1 and CDR2 (germline): SGHRS, YFSETQ. With 3 bases clipped from V and 7 bases from J, the junction kept 4 bases outside the gene matches. CDR3 sequence reads: CASSSGQGWEQYF. CDR3 DNA sequence: TGCGCCAGCAGCTCGGGACAGGGGTGGGAGCAGTACTTC.

This clone was seen once. The chain has TRBV6-1 and TRBJ2-3; D may be TRBD2 (5 bases). Germline assignment: CDR1 MNHNS and CDR2 SASEGT. CDR3 size: 15 residues. V lost 6 bases and J 6 bases, leaving 19 bases between the germline ends. CDR3 DNA: TGTGCCAGCAGGGACCCGACTATGCGACGGGATACGCAGTATTTT. This sequence encodes CASRDPTMRRDTQYF.

The chain uses TRBV7-2 and TRBJ2-7; 10 positions match TRBD2. In germline, CDR1 is SGHTA, CDR2 FQGNSA. There are 16 residues in the CDR3. V shed 2 bases, J shed 0 bases, and the junction held 4 bases outside the gene matches. Written as DNA, the CDR3 is TGTGCCAGCAGCTTAAAGCTAGCGGGGGCCTCCTACGAGCAGTACTTC. Amino acids: CASSLKLAGASYEQYF. The full variable domain, with the rest looked up from reference TRBV7-2 and TRBJ2-7, is GAGVSQSPSNKVTEKGKDVELRCDPISGHTALYWYRQSLGQGLEFLIYFQGNSAPDKSGLPSDRFSAERTGGSVSTLTIQRTQQEDSAVYLCASSLKLAGASYEQYFGPGTRLTVT.

The chain links TRBV2 to TRBJ2-3; TRBD1 aligns across 9 bases. The junction had 4 bases not matched to a gene; V was cut back by 6 bases and J by 0 bases. CDR1 and CDR2 from the germline V gene are SNHLY and FYNNEI. The CDR3 has 15 residues. The CDR3 coding sequence is TGTGCCAGCAGACCGGGACAGGGTAGCACAGATACGCAGTATTTT. This translates into CASRPGQGSTDTQYF.

The chain links TRBV5-6 to TRBJ2-3; 9 bases align to TRBD1. The J segment lost 5 bases and the V segment lost 0 bases, leaving 1 base of the junction unmatched. Germline values: CDR1 SGHDT, CDR2 YYEEEE. CDR3 length: 14 residues. The CDR3 protein is CASSLGQGGDTQYF. The CDR3 DNA is TGTGCCAGCAGCTTGGGACAGGGGGGAGATACGCAGTATTTT.

The chain recombines TRBV30 with TRBJ1-1; perhaps TRBD1 as D (5 bases). Germline V gene sequence: CDR1 GTSNPN, CDR2 SVGIG (reference sequence). V was clipped by 0 bases and J by 6 bases, with 20 bases between them. This CDR3 comprises 16 residues. Here the CDR3 DNA reads TGTGCCTGGAGTGTTGGGGGGGGATTTAGCGACCCTGAAGCTTTCTTT. Its translation: CAWSVGGGFSDPEAFF.

This clone was observed once. The chain links TRBV7-9 to TRBJ2-5; perhaps TRBD2 as D (5 bases). Germline V gives CDR1 SEHNR, CDR2 FQNEAQ (reference sequence). Trimming took off 5 bases at V and 4 bases at J, with 11 bases between the two ends. The CDR3 consists of 13 residues. As DNA, the CDR3 is TGTGCCAGCAGCGTCGACTATGGAGAGACCCAGTACTTC. Its translation: CASSVDYGETQYF.

V usage is TRBV19 and J usage is TRBJ2-2; D possibly corresponds to TRBD2 (6 bases). This CDR3 is 16 amino acids long. Germline V gene sequence: CDR1 LNHDA, CDR2 SQIVND (reference sequence). V was cut by 8 bases and J by 4 bases, with 20 bases left in between. CDR3 region: CASLSGSRRGTGELFF. CDR3 DNA sequence: TGTGCCAGTCTATCCGGGAGCCGCCGCGGCACCGGGGAGCTGTTTTTT. The variable domain in full, with the rest retrieved from reference TRBV19 and TRBJ2-2, is DGGITQSPKYLFRKEGQNVTLSCEQNLNHDAMYWYRQDPGQGLRLIYYSQIVNDFQKGDIAEGYSVSREKKESFPLTVTSAQKNPTAFYLCASLSGSRRGTGELFFGEGSRLTVL.

The chain recombines TRBV15 with TRBJ1-2; TRBD1 aligns across 9 bases. With 5 bases clipped from V and 3 bases from J, the junction kept 7 bases outside the gene matches. The CDR3 spans 15 residues. Germline CDR1 reads LNHNV; CDR2 reads YYDKDF (reference sequence). Written as DNA, the CDR3 is TGTGCCACCAGCCGGCAGGGACAGGGAGACTATGGCTACACCTTC. It yields the protein CATSRQGQGDYGYTF.

The DNA of the CDR3 is TGTGCCAGCAGCTTGGAGGAAATACCGGGACAGGGGTGGCAAAAACTGTTTTTT. This translates into CASSLEEIPGQGWQKLFF. J is TRBJ1-4 and V is TRBV5-8; 10 nucleotides align to TRBD1. The CDR3 runs 18 residues. CDR1 and CDR2 from the germline V gene are SGHTS and YDEGEE. Trimming at V came to 0 bases and at J to 9 bases, leaving 14 bases not matched to a gene.